This T cell receptor (beta chain) is drawn from a study of blood T cell repertoires in COVID-19 (dated by TCRdb to 2020 to 2021). At the level of the whole study: Collaborator samples came from the United States, Italy and Spain and covered acute and convalescent phases of COVID-19. The dataset comprised deeply sampled blood TCRbeta repertoires from subjects exposed to, actively infected with, or recovered from COVID-19. Nearly every sample came with metadata listing a de-identified subject ID, COVID-19 status, age in years and sex. Samples came from the ongoing ImmuneRACE study (first 160 participants) plus 1,254 subjects from 6 global collaborators. The prospective study material was composed of cDNA or gDNA derived from T cells, B-cell-depleted T cells, or PBMCs. The repertoires were released in a freely available public database meant as a resource for research on the immune response to SARS-CoV-2. Where available, HLA class I and class II types were taken from metadata supplied by the sample provider and were not determined by assay-based typing. The paper's findings and limits, for the study overall: Clinical and demographic metadata were provided uncurated, with the amount varying by source and participant.

Notes on this clone: No antigen is known for it. No much larger clone exists at a distance of one base, and base qualities are not known.

The collaborating institutions used their own protocols to collect whole blood in K2EDTA tubes. For TCRbeta analysis, collaborators shipped samples as frozen whole blood, isolated PBMCs, or DNA extracted from either of those sample types. TCRbeta CDR3 regions were amplified from genomic DNA using the immunoSEQ Assay, a bias-controlled multiplex PCR. In the original analysis: The number of nucleated cells in each sample was estimated from the amplification of reference gene primers within the assay. To quantify the absolute abundance of each unique TCRbeta CDR3 rearrangement, sequence reads were collapsed and filtered. For each sample, productive Simpson clonality was calculated as the square root of Simpson's diversity index across productive rearrangements. Sourced from immuneACCESS, this table was stored by TCRdb with only in-frame sequences that have V and J called. A share of the clones is absent; for the studies checked, an unresolved V gene accounts for under half, and the remainder has no known explanation. The V and J calls and clone size were taken over from that table, and D and trimming were inferred from the DNA. The sample table records about 78,000 clones; roughly 91% of these occur just once. The ten largest account for about 1% of the sample.

Trimming at the junction amounts to 4 bases on V and 8 bases on J, and the germline ends lie 15 bases apart. From the cysteine through the phenylalanine, the CDR3 covers 15 amino acids. Here the CDR3 DNA is all that survives: 45 bases in frame from base 1. From the germline V gene, CDR1 is KGHSH and CDR2 is LQKENI. The sequencing input was peripheral blood. The V and J genes are TRBV18 and TRBJ1-6; no D segment can be confidently identified. This receptor was taken from a woman between 50 and 59 years old in a cohort sampled during active COVID-19. The encoded CDR3 is CASSLRGSGDSPLHF. The DNA sequence is as follows: TGTGCCAGCTCACTACGAGGGAGCGGGGATTCACCCCTCCACTTT.